What follows describes a single T cell receptor (beta chain). Original data processing: Nucleated cell number was recorded as an estimate derived from reference gene primer amplification. Repertoires were generated with immunoSEQ multiplex PCR, while TCRdb's copy carries only in-frame clones and drops some. That table gives V, J and clone size, and the DNA gave D and trimming. Altogether about 80,000 clones are present, 82% being singletons, with the ten largest covering 27%. This entry is derived from a study of blood T cell repertoires in COVID-19. About the study: There were acute and convalescent COVID-19 samples, and they came from the United States, Italy and Spain. T cells, B-cell-depleted T cells, or PBMCs provided the cDNA or gDNA that served as material.

Per the germline V gene, CDR1 is SGHRS and CDR2 is YFSETQ. The CDR3 is made up of 14 amino acids. Trimming removed 0 bases at V and 3 bases at J, with 10 bases between. The sequenced material came from peripheral blood. V and J are TRBV5-1 and TRBJ2-7; the D gene is possibly TRBD1 (6 bases). This receptor was obtained from a human donor in a cohort sampled during active COVID-19. The CDR3 spells CASSLAGHLYEQYF. The DNA for the CDR3 is TGCGCCAGCAGCTTGGCGGGACACCTCTACGAGCAGTACTTC. Variable domain in full (rest from reference TRBV5-1 and TRBJ2-7): KAGVTQTPRYLIKTRGQQVTLSCSPISGHRSVSWYQQTPGQGLQFLFEYFSETQRNKGNFPGRFSGRQFSNSRSEMNVSTLELGDSALYLCASSLAGHLYEQYFGPGTRLTVT.